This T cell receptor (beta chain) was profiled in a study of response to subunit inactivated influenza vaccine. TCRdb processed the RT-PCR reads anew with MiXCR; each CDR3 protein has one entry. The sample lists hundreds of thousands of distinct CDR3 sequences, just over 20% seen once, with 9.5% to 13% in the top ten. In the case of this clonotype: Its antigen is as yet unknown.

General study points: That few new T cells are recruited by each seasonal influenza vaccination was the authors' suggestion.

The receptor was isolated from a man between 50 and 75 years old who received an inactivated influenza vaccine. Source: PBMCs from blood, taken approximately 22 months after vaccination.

The CDR3 spells CASSFLQGLYEQYF. CDR3 DNA sequence: TGTGCCAGCAGCTTTCTACAGGGTCTTTACGAGCAGTACTTC. The chain couples TRBV5-6 to TRBJ2-7, with a possible D match to TRBD1 (6 bases). Germline CDR1 and CDR2: SGHDT and YYEEEE. The length of the CDR3 is 14 residues. Trimming cost V 2 bases and J 4 bases, with 13 bases left between them.